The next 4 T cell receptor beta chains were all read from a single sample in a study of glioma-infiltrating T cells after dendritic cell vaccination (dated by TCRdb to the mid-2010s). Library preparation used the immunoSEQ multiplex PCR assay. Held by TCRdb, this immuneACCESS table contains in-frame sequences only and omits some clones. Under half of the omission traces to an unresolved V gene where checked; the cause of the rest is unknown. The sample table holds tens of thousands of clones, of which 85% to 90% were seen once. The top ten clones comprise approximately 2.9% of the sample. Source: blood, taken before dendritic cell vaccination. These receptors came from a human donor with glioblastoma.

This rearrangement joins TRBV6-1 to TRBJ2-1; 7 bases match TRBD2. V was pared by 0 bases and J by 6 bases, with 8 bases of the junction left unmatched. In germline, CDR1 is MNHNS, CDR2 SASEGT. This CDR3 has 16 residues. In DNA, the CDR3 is TGTGCCAGCAGTGAAGCGCGGGCGGGAGTATCCAATGAGCAGTTCTTC. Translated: CASSEARAGVSNEQFF.

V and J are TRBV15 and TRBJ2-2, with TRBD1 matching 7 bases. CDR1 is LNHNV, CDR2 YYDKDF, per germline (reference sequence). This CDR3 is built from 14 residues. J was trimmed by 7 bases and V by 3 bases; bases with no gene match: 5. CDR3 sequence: CATSRGRQGGELFF. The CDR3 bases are TGTGCCACCAGCAGGGGGCGACAGGGCGGGGAGCTGTTTTTT.

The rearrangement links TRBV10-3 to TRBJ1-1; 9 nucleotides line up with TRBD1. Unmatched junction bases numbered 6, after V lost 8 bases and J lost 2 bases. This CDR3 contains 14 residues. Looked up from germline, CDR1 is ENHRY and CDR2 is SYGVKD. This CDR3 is CAIAGTGLNTEAFF. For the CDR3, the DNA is TGTGCCATCGCCGGGACAGGGTTAAACACTGAAGCTTTCTTT.

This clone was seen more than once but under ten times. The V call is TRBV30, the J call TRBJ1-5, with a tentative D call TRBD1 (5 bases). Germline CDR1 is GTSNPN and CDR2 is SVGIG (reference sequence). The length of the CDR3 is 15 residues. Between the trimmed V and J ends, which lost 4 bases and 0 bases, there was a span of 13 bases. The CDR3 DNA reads TGTGCCTGGACACTCGGGGGGAGTAGCAATCAGCCCCAGCATTTT. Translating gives CAWTLGGSSNQPQHF.